Presented here are 32 T cell receptor beta chains from one specimen sequenced in a study of blood T cells in healthy people across ages. With a J-beta primer mix and a sample-barcoded 5' primer, a second PCR ran roughly 6 to 11 cycles. TCRdb re-derived calls from the 5' RACE reads in MiXCR, one entry per CDR3 protein. The sample contains 800,000 or so distinct CDR3 sequences, about 47% of which appear only once. The sample consisted of blood. The source is a man at least 80 years old in good health.

The CDR3 reads CASFPTGANYGYTF. The CDR3 DNA follows: TGCGCCAGCTTTCCCACCGGGGCCAACTATGGCTACACCTTC. The chain links TRBV5-1 to TRBJ1-2, with a weak D call TRBD1 (5 bases). V lost 7 bases and J 2 bases, leaving 15 bases between the germline ends. The CDR3 covers 14 residues. Per germline, CDR1 SGHRS and CDR2 YFSETQ.

The J gene is TRBJ2-3, the V gene TRBV20-1; D assignment may be TRBD1 or TRBD2 (6 bases each). The germline V and J ends were trimmed by 2 bases and 0 bases, with 21 bases remaining between them. Germline V gene lookup returns CDR1 DFQATT and CDR2 SNEGSKA (reference sequence). The CDR3 runs 18 residues. The CDR3 nucleotides read TGCAGTGCTAGATCTATTTACAGGGTCGGGGGTAGCACAGATACGCAGTATTTT. Translating it yields CSARSIYRVGGSTDTQYF.

The chain links TRBV4-3 to TRBJ1-1; D unresolved. Trimming left V 1 base short and J 3 bases short, with 9 bases between. Germline V gene lookup returns CDR1 LGHNA and CDR2 YSLEER. This CDR3 spans 14 amino acids. The CDR3 loop is CASSQGLVYTEAFF. The CDR3, as DNA: TGCGCCAGCAGCCAAGGGCTGGTCTACACTGAAGCTTTCTTT.

The V call is TRBV20-1, the J call TRBJ1-1; D gene ambiguous. Germline V gene data show CDR1 as DFQATT and CDR2 as SNEGSKA (reference sequence). This CDR3 contains 12 residues. Trimming cost V 4 bases and J 8 bases, with 14 bases left between them. The DNA for the CDR3 is TGCAGTGCTATAGCGACCGCACACGAAGCTTTCTTT. This gives the protein CSAIATAHEAFF.

This clonotype was seen a few times. The rearrangement uses TRBV7-2 and TRBJ1-2, with 7 bases identical to TRBD1. There are 13 residues in the CDR3. V dropped 0 bases and J dropped 8; count of bases not matched to a gene: 3. Germline CDR1 is SGHTA and CDR2 is FQGNSA. The CDR3 here is CASSLAADRGYTF. The CDR3 DNA follows: TGTGCCAGCAGCTTAGCGGCGGACAGGGGCTACACCTTC. Full variable domain (outside the CDR3, taken from reference TRBV7-2 and TRBJ1-2): GAGVSQSPSNKVTEKGKDVELRCDPISGHTALYWYRQSLGQGLEFLIYFQGNSAPDKSGLPSDRFSAERTGGSVSTLTIQRTQQEDSAVYLCASSLAADRGYTFGSGTRLTVV.

This clonotype was seen at least ten times. The chain employs TRBV20-1 and TRBJ2-1, with TRBD2 matching over 7 bases. Trimming took 6 bases from V and 2 from J; bases not matched to a gene: 10. The germline gives CDR1 DFQATT, CDR2 SNEGSKA (reference sequence). This CDR3 has 15 amino acids. CDR3 loop: CSAGRLAAPYNEQFF. The CDR3 DNA is TGCAGTGCGGGGCGTCTAGCGGCCCCCTACAATGAGCAGTTCTTC.

Of note for this clonotype: A much larger clone is a single base away; this may be a read error. The chain recombines TRBV5-1 with TRBJ2-7; 7 bases are a match to TRBD2. With V trimmed by 4 bases and J by 7 bases, 11 bases remained unmatched. Germline loops: CDR1 SGHRS, CDR2 YFSETQ. This CDR3 comprises 14 residues. This chain's CDR3 is CASSGQRGRNEQYF. The CDR3 DNA sequence: TGCGCCAGCAGCGGCCAGCGGGGTAGAAATGAGCAGTACTTC.

This clonotype was detected once. This may come from a read error, since a much larger clone is one base off. The CDR3 loop reads CASSLVTAGGTSEQFF. For the CDR3, the DNA is TGTGCCAGCAGCTTAGTCACAGCGGGGGGAACGAGTGAGCAGTTCTTC. The V gene is TRBV7-8, the J gene TRBJ2-1, with 9 bases fitting TRBD2. The CDR3 has 16 amino acids. Germline CDR1 is SGHVS and CDR2 is FQNEAQ. J gave up 9 bases and V 1 base, and 10 bases lay outside the gene matches.

This clonotype was observed a few times. The rearrangement joins TRBV9 to TRBJ2-7; D unresolved. V lost 1 base and J 3 bases, leaving 17 bases between the germline ends. Germline CDR1 reads SGDLS; CDR2 reads YYNGEE. CDR3 length: 16 amino acids. The CDR3 loop reads CASSVSVAALIYEQYF. As DNA, the CDR3 is TGTGCCAGCAGCGTAAGTGTCGCTGCGCTTATCTACGAGCAGTACTTC.

The rearrangement uses TRBV12-3 or TRBV12-4 and TRBJ2-3; unclear D gene. V lost 3 bases and J 5 bases, leaving 6 bases between the germline ends. The CDR3 extends over 12 amino acids. The CDR3 bases are TGTGCCAGCAGTTTTGTTGTAGATACGCAGTATTTT. Translated, it gives CASSFVVDTQYF.

This clonotype was found a few times. The CDR3 loop reads CASSSGGRVSYNEQFF. The DNA of the CDR3 is TGTGCCAGCAGTTCTGGCGGGAGGGTCTCCTACAATGAGCAGTTCTTC. The rearrangement joins TRBV6-5 to TRBJ2-1; 9 bases are shared with TRBD2. Germline V gene lookup returns CDR1 MNHEY and CDR2 SVGAGI. This CDR3 comprises 16 residues. After removal of 4 bases from V and 0 bases from J, the junction contained 4 bases not matched to a gene.

The gene calls are TRBV20-1 and TRBJ2-1; 10 bases are a match to TRBD2. CDR1 and CDR2 (germline): DFQATT, SNEGSKA (reference sequence). CDR3 size: 13 residues. J gave up 9 bases and V 3 bases, and 5 bases lay outside the gene matches. The CDR3 DNA reads TGCAGTGCTAGCGGTCTAGCGGGAGTTGAGCAGTTCTTC. It translates to CSASGLAGVEQFF.

This clonotype came up many times. The CDR3 region has the DNA TGCAGTGCTAGAGGCCGGGGGAAAGAGACCCAGTACTTC. Protein sequence: CSARGRGKETQYF. The rearrangement uses TRBV20-1 and TRBJ2-5; the D gene is possibly TRBD2 (6 bases). The CDR3 runs to 13 residues. The germline CDR1 and CDR2 sequences are DFQATT and SNEGSKA (reference sequence). V lost 1 base and J 3 bases, leaving 9 bases between the germline ends.

This clonotype was seen a handful of times. The gene calls are TRBV7-8 and TRBJ1-5; D gene unclear. Trimming took off 1 base at V and 3 bases at J, with 13 bases between the two ends. CDR3 length: 16 amino acids. CDR1 and CDR2 (germline): SGHVS, FQNEAQ. The DNA for the CDR3 is TGTGCCAGCAGCTTAGTGGCAGGTTATCCCAATCAGCCCCAGCATTTT. This gives the protein CASSLVAGYPNQPQHF.

The chain has TRBV29-1 and TRBJ1-1; D is undetermined. This CDR3 spans 13 amino acids. Trimming left V 0 bases short and J 4 bases short, with 9 bases between. In germline, CDR1 is SQVTM, CDR2 ANQGSEA. As DNA, the CDR3 is TGCAGCGTTGAAGAAGCCTCAGGCACTGAAGCTTTCTTT. Translation gives CSVEEASGTEAFF.

CDR3 sequence reads: CASRTTGNLKTQYF. CDR3 nucleotide sequence: TGTGCCAGCAGGACTACAGGGAACCTAAAGACCCAGTACTTC. The gene calls are TRBV6-1 and TRBJ2-7; the D gene is possibly TRBD1 (6 bases). Gene TRBJ2-5 matches the end of the DNA better, so the J call may be wrong. The length of the CDR3 is 14 residues. Germline V gene data show CDR1 as MNHNS and CDR2 as SASEGT.

This clonotype was detected a few times. The chain is built from TRBV7-3 and TRBJ2-1; D call uncertain. Trimming cost V 1 base and J 8 bases, with 12 bases left between them. CDR1 and CDR2 (germline): SGHTA, FQGTGA. The CDR3 is 14 amino acids. The CDR3 coding sequence is TGTGCCAGCAGCTTAATACCCGAATCCGATGAGCAGTTCTTC. Protein product: CASSLIPESDEQFF.

Regarding this clonotype: At one of its ends the junction is not consistent with the germline gene, which may arise from a read error. This rearrangement joins TRBV30 to TRBJ1-1; D call uncertain. This CDR3 has 13 residues. The germline CDR1 and CDR2 sequences are GTSNPN and SVGIG (reference sequence). Written as DNA, the CDR3 is TGTGCCCGGAGTGTCGACGAGGACACTGAAGCTTTCTTT. Translated: CARSVDEDTEAFF.

The rearrangement uses TRBV12-3 or TRBV12-4 and TRBJ2-1; 9 nucleotides line up with TRBD2. This CDR3 contains 15 residues. V was pared by 1 base and J by 9 bases, with 7 bases of the junction left unmatched. The CDR3 region is CASSLGLAGTIEQFF. CDR3 DNA sequence: TGTGCCAGCAGTTTAGGGCTAGCGGGAACAATTGAGCAGTTCTTC.

V gene TRBV4-3 combines with J gene TRBJ2-1; 8 bases align to TRBD1. Germline CDR1 and CDR2: LGHNA and YSLEER. V lost 7 bases and J lost 8; bases outside the gene matches: 10. CDR3 length: 14 amino acids. The CDR3 DNA sequence: TGCGCCAGCAAGTGGGCAGGGGGCTGGGATGAGCAGTTCTTC. This sequence encodes CASKWAGGWDEQFF.

This clonotype showed up just a few times. The chain links TRBV7-8 to TRBJ1-5, with D perhaps TRBD1 (6 bases). The V end was cut by 1 base, the J end by 7 bases, with 14 bases between. This CDR3 has 15 amino acids. The V gene's germline CDR1 is SGHVS and CDR2 FQNEAQ. DNA of the CDR3: TGTGCCAGCAGCTTAGTTGCGGGGGCCGGGCAGCCCCAGCATTTT. Translated, it gives CASSLVAGAGQPQHF.

The chain combines TRBV9 with TRBJ1-2, with D hard to call. V was shortened by 0 bases and J by 4 bases, with 13 bases between the two germline ends. The CDR3 has 15 amino acids. Germline loops: CDR1 SGDLS, CDR2 YYNGEE. The CDR3 region is CASSVALSSGYGYTF. DNA of the CDR3: TGTGCCAGCAGCGTAGCTTTATCCTCTGGCTATGGCTACACCTTC.

V gene TRBV27 combines with J gene TRBJ2-5, with a weak D call TRBD2 (6 bases). Per germline, CDR1 MNHEY and CDR2 SMNVEV (reference sequence). V lost 4 bases and J 1 base, leaving 16 bases between the germline ends. The CDR3 is 16 amino acids. CDR3 protein: CASSSPTQGLQETQYF. The DNA of the CDR3 is TGTGCCAGCAGTTCGCCTACTCAGGGACTCCAAGAGACCCAGTACTTC.

This clonotype appeared a single time. A read error may explain this, as a much larger clone is one base away. The chain carries TRBV7-2 and TRBJ2-7; 9 nucleotides agree with TRBD2. CDR1 SGHTA and CDR2 FQGNSA come from the germline V gene. CDR3 length: 16 amino acids. The CDR3 here is CAGSLQPSGEIYEQYF. CDR3 in DNA: TGTGCCGGCAGCTTACAGCCTAGCGGGGAGATATACGAGCAGTACTTC.

With regard to this clonotype: It may be a read error: a sequence one base away is much more abundant. The chain is built from TRBV12-3 or TRBV12-4 and TRBJ2-5; D may be TRBD1 or TRBD2 (6 bases each). V gave up 9 bases and J gave up 11 bases, with 25 bases separating them. The CDR3 extends over 14 amino acids. This CDR3 reads CASRHTTGLGGQYF. The CDR3 coding sequence is TGTGCCAGTAGACACACGACGGGCCTAGGGGGGCAGTACTTC.

The J gene is TRBJ2-5, the V gene TRBV29-1; D ambiguous. The J call may be in error: the DNA end matches TRBJ2-7 better. The V gene's germline CDR1 is SQVTM and CDR2 ANQGSEA. The CDR3 has 11 amino acids. The CDR3 region is CSVGNRYEQYF. The CDR3 nucleotides read TGCAGCGTTGGAAACCGGTACGAGCAGTACTTC.

The J gene is TRBJ2-3, the V gene TRBV19; maybe TRBD1 (5 bases). Germline lookup yields CDR1 LNHDA and CDR2 SQIVND (reference sequence). The CDR3 is made up of 15 amino acids. V was cut by 5 bases and J by 0 bases, with 12 bases left in between. The CDR3 sequence is CASSVRDLSTDTQYF. CDR3 nucleotide sequence: TGTGCCAGTAGTGTCAGGGATCTGAGCACAGATACGCAGTATTTT.

V is TRBV11-2 and J is TRBJ2-1, with TRBD2 identical over 11 bases. V shed 5 bases and J 14 bases; nucleotides not matched to a gene: 8. This CDR3 comprises 13 residues. The germline V gene has CDR1 SGHAT and CDR2 FQNNGV. The CDR3 DNA sequence: TGTGCCAGCAGCCCAACTAGCGGGGGTGCTGAGTTCTTC. Translated: CASSPTSGGAEFF.

The chain has TRBV7-9 and TRBJ2-2; the D gene is possibly TRBD2 (5 bases). Trimming took 1 base from V and 6 from J, leaving 9 bases between them. CDR3 length equals 14 residues. Germline CDR1 and CDR2: SEHNR and FQNEAQ (reference sequence). The CDR3 sequence is CASSLDSGAGELFF. The CDR3 DNA is TGTGCCAGCAGCTTAGATTCCGGGGCCGGGGAGCTGTTTTTT.

This chain links TRBV27 with TRBJ1-4; D call uncertain. Trimming removed 1 base at V and 3 bases at J, with 12 bases between. Germline CDR1 and CDR2: MNHEY and SMNVEV (reference sequence). CDR3 length: 16 residues. CDR3 DNA: TGTGCCAGCAGTTTATTTGCCGAGGTGTCTAATGAAAAACTGTTTTTT. Translated: CASSLFAEVSNEKLFF.

This chain joins TRBV28 and TRBJ2-7, with 7 bases identical to TRBD2. V dropped 9 bases and J dropped 2; count of bases not matched to a gene: 7. There are 13 residues in the CDR3. CDR1 is MDHEN, CDR2 SYDVKM, per germline. The CDR3 region is CASFRGGPYEQYF. The CDR3, as DNA: TGTGCCAGTTTTAGGGGAGGGCCCTACGAGCAGTACTTC.

Worth noting for this clonotype: A much larger clone lies one base from this, so it may be a read error. The chain recombines TRBV7-2 with TRBJ2-1; possible D gene TRBD2, 6 bases. This CDR3 is 14 amino acids long. The V end was cut by 1 base, the J end by 13 bases, with 17 bases between. Germline-derived CDR1 and CDR2 are SGHTA and FQGNSA. The CDR3 nucleotides are TGTGCCAGCAGCTTAGGGGGGACTCTTCAGACCCAGTTCTTC. Its protein is CASSLGGTLQTQFF.